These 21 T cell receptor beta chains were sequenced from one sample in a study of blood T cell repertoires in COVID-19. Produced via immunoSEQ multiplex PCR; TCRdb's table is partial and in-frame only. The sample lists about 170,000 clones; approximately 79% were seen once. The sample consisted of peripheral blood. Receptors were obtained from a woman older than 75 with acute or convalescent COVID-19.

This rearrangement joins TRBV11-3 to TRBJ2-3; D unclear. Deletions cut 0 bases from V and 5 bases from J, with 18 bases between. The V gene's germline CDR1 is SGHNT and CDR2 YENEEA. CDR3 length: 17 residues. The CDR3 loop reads CASSLDPDATEEDTQYF. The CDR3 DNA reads TGTGCCAGCAGCTTAGATCCCGACGCAACAGAAGAAGATACGCAGTATTTT.

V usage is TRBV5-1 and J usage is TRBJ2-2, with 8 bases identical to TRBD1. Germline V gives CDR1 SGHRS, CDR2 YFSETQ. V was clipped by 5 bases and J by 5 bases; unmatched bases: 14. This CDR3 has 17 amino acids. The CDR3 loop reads CASRLETGDGGTGELFF. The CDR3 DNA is TGCGCCAGCAGACTCGAGACAGGGGATGGGGGAACCGGGGAGCTGTTTTTT.

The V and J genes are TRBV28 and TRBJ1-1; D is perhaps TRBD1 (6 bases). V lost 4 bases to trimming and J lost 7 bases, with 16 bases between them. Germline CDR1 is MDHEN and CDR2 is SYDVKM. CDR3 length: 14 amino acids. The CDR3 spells CASSSVQGALEAFF. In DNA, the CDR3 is TGTGCCAGCAGTTCTGTACAGGGAGCCCTTGAAGCTTTCTTT.

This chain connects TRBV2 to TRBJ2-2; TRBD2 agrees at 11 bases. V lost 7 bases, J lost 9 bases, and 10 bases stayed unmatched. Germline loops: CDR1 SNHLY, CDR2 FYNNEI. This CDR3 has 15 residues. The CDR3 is CASKLTSGRFRELFF. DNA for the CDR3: TGTGCCAGCAAATTAACTAGCGGGAGATTCCGGGAGCTGTTTTTT.

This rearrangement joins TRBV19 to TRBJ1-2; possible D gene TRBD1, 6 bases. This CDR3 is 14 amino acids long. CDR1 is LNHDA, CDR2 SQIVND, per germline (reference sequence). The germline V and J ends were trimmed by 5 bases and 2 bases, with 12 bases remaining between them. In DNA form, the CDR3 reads TGTGCCAGTAGTTACACCGGGACAAACTATGGCTACACCTTC. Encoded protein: CASSYTGTNYGYTF.

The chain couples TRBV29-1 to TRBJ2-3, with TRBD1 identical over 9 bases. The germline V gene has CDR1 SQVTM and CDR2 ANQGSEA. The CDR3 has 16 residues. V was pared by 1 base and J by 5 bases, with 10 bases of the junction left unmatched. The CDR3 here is CSVEGLGDRDIDTQYF. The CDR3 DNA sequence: TGCAGCGTTGAAGGGTTAGGGGACAGGGATATAGATACGCAGTATTTT.

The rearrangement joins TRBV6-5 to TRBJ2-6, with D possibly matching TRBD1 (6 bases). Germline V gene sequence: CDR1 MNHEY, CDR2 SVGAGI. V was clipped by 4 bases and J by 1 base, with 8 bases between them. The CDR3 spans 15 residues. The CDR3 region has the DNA TGTGCCAGCAGTTCAGGGGTTTCTGGGGCCAACGTCCTGACTTTC. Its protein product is CASSSGVSGANVLTF.

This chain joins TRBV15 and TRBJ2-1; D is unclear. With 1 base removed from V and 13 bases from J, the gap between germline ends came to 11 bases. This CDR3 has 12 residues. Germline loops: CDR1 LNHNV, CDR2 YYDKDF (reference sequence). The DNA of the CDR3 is TGTGCCACCAGCAGAGTTAACACGCACCAGTTCTTC. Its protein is CATSRVNTHQFF.

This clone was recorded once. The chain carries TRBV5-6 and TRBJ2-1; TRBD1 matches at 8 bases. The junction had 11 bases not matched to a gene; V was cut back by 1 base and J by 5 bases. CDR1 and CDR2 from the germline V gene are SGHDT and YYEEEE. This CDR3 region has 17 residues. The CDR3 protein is CASSLISRTGYHNEQFF. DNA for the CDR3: TGTGCCAGCAGCTTGATAAGTCGGACAGGGTACCACAATGAGCAGTTCTTC. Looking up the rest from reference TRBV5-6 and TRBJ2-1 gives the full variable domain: DAGVTQSPTHLIKTRGQQVTLRCSPKSGHDTVSWYQQALGQGPQFIFQYYEEEERQRGNFPDRFSGHQFPNYSSELNVNALLLGDSALYLCASSLISRTGYHNEQFFGPGTRLTVL.

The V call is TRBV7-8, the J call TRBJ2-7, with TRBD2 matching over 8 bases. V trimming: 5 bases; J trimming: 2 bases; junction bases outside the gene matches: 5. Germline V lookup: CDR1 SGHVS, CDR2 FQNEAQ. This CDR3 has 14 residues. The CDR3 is CASSALADPYEQYF. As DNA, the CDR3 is TGTGCCAGCAGCGCACTAGCGGACCCCTACGAGCAGTACTTC.

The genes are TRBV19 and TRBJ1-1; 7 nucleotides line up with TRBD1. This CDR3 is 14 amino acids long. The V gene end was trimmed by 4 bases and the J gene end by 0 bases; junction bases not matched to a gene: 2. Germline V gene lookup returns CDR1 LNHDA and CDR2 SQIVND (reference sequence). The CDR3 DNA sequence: TGTGCCAGTAGTAGGGACAGCATGAACACTGAAGCTTTCTTT. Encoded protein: CASSRDSMNTEAFF.

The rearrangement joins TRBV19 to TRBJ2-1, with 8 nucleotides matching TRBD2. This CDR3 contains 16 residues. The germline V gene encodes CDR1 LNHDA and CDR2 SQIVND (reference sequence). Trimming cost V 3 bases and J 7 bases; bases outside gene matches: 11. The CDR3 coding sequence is TGTGCCAGTAGTATGTTCCTGCGATCTAGCGGGAATGAGCAGTTCTTC. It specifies CASSMFLRSSGNEQFF.

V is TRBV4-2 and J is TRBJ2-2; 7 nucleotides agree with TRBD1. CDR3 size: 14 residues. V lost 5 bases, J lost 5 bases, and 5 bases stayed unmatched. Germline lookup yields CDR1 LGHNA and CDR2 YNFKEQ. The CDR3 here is CASSSLTGTGELFF. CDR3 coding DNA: TGTGCCAGCAGCTCCCTGACAGGGACCGGGGAGCTGTTTTTT.

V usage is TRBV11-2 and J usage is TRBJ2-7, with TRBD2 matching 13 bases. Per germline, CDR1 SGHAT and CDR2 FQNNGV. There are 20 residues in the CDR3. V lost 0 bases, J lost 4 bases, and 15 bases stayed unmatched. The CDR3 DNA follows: TGTGCCAGCAGCTTAGAGGGAGGATTGCGGACTAGCGGGAGATTATACGAGCAGTACTTC. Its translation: CASSLEGGLRTSGRLYEQYF.

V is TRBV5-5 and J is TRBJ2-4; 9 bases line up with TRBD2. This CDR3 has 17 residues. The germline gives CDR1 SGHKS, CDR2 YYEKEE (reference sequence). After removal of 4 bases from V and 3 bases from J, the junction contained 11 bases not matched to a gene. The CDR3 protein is CASSTPVAGVGKNIQYF. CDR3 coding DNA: TGTGCCAGCAGCACCCCAGTAGCGGGAGTCGGCAAAAACATTCAGTACTTC.

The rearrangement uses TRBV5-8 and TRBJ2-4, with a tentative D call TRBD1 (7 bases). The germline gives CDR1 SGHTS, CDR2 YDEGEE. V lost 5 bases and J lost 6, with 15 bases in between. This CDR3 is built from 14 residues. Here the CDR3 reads CASRGQGGGNIQYF. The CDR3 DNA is TGTGCCAGCAGAGGGCAGGGGGGTGGAAACATTCAGTACTTC.

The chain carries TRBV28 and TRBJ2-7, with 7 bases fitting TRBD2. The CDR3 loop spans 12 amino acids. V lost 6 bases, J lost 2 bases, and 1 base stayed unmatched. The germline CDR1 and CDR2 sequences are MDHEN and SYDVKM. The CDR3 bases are TGTGCCAGCAGCGGACTAGCCTACGAGCAGTACTTC. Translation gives CASSGLAYEQYF.

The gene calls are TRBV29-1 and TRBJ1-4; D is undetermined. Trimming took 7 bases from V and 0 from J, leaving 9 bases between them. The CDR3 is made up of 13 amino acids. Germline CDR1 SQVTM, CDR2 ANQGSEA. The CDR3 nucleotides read TGCAGCGGTCAGGTCGCAACTAATGAAAAACTGTTTTTT. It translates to CSGQVATNEKLFF.

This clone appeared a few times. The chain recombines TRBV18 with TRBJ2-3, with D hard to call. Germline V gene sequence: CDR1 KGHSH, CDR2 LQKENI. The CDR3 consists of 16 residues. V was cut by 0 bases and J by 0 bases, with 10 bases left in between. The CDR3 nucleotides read TGTGCCAGCTCACCACCTTCAGATTTTAGCACAGATACGCAGTATTTT. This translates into CASSPPSDFSTDTQYF.

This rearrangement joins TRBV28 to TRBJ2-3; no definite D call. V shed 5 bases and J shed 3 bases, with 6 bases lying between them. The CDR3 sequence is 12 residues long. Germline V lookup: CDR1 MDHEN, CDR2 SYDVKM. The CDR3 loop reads CASSPMTDTQYF. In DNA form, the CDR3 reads TGTGCCAGCAGTCCCATGACAGATACGCAGTATTTT.

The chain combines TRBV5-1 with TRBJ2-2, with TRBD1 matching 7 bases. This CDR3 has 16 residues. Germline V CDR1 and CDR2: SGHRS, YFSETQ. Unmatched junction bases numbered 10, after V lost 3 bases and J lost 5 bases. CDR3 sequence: CASSSQGILGTGELFF. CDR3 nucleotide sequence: TGCGCCAGCAGCTCACAGGGGATATTGGGAACCGGGGAGCTGTTTTTT.